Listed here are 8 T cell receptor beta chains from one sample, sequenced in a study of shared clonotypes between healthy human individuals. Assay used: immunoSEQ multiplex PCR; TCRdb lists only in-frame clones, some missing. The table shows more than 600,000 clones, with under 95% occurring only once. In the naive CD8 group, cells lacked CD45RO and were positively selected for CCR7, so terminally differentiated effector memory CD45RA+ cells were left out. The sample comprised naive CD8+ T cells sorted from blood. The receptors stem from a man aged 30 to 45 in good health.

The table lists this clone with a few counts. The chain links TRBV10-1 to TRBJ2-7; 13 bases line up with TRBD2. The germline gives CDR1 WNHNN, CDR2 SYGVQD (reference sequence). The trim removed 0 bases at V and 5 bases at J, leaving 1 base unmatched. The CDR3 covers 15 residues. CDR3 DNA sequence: TGCGCCAGCAGTGAGTCGGGACTAGCGGGAAACGAGCAGTACTTC. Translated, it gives CASSESGLAGNEQYF.

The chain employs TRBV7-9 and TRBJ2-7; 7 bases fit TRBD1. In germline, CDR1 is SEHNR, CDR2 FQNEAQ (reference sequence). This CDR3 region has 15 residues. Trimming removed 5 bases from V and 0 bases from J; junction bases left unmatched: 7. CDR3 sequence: CASSATTGSSYEQYF. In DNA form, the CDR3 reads TGTGCCAGCAGCGCGACGACAGGGTCCTCCTACGAGCAGTACTTC.

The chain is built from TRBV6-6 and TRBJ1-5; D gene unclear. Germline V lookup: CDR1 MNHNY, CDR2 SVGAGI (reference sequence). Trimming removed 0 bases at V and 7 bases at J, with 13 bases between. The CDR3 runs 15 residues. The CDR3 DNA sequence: TGTGCCAGCAGTTACTCCTTAAGTAGCGGGCAGCCCCAGCATTTT. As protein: CASSYSLSSGQPQHF.

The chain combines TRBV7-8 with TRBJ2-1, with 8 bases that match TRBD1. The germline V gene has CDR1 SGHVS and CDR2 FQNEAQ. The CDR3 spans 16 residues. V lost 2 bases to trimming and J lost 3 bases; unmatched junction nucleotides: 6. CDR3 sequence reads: CASSLWGQDFYNEQFF. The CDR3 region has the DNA TGTGCCAGCAGCTTATGGGGACAGGACTTCTACAATGAGCAGTTCTTC.

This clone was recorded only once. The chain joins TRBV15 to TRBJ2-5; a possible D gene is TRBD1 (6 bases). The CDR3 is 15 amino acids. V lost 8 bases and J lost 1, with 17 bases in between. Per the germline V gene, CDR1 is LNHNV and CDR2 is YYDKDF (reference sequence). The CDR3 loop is CATSEAQTGQETQYF. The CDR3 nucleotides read TGTGCCACCTCAGAGGCACAGACAGGCCAAGAGACCCAGTACTTC.

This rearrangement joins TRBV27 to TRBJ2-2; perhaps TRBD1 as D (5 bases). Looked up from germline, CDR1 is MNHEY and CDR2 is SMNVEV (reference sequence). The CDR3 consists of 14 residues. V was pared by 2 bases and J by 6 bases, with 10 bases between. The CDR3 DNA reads TGTGCCAGCAGTTTAGAAGGGGTCCCCGGGGAGCTGTTTTTT. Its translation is CASSLEGVPGELFF.

The CDR3 sequence is CASTGLGQETQYF. CDR3 coding DNA: TGCGCCAGCACCGGACTAGGTCAAGAGACCCAGTACTTC. The chain has TRBV5-1 and TRBJ2-5, with 7 bases aligning to TRBD2. This CDR3 contains 13 residues. Germline-derived CDR1 and CDR2 are SGHRS and YFSETQ. V gave up 6 bases and J gave up 2 bases; unmatched junction bases: 4.

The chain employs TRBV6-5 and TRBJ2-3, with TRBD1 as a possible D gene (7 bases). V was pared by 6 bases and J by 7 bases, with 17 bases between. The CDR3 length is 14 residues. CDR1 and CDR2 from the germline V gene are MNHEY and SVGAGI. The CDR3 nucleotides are TGTGCCAGCAGCCACGGGCAGGGGGGACATACGCAGTATTTT. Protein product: CASSHGQGGHTQYF.